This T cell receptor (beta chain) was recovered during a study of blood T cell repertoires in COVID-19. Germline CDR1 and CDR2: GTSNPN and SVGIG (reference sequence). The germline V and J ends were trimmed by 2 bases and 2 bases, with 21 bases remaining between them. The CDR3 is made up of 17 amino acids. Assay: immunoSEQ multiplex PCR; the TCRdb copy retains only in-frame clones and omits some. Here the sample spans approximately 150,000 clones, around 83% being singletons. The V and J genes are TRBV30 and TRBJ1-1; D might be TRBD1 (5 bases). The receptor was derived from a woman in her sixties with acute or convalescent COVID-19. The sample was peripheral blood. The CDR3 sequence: CAWSSARKRQLNTEAFF. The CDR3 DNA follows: TGTGCCTGGAGTTCCGCGAGAAAGAGACAGCTCAACACTGAAGCTTTCTTT.